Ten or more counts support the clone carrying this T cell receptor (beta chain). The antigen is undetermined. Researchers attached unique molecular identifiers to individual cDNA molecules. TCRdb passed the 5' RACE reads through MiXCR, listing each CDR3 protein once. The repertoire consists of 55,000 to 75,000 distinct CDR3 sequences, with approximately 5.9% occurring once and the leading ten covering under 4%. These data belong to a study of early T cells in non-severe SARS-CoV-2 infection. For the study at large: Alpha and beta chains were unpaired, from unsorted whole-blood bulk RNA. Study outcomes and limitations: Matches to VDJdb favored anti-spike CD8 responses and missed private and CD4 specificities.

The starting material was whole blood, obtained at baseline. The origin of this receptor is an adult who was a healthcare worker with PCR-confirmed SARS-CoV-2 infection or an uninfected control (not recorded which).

As DNA, the CDR3 is TGTGCCAGCTCACCACAAAGGAACACAGATACGCAGTATTTT. Encoded protein: CASSPQRNTDTQYF. The V gene is TRBV18, the J gene TRBJ2-3; D is unresolved. The CDR3 length is 14 residues. Germline CDR1 is KGHSH and CDR2 is LQKENI. Deletions cut 1 base from V and 2 bases from J, with 7 bases between.